Listed here are 23 T cell receptor beta chains from one sample, sequenced in a study of post-analysis software for immune sequencing data. Broader study findings: Compared with controls, patients had more of 4 to 6 TRBV segments, including TRBV5-6, TRBV5-1 and TRBV20-1.

No antigen is known for these receptors. Tagging with unique molecular identifiers was a feature of the TCR beta cDNA libraries. TCRdb recomputed calls from the PCR reads with MiXCR, one row per CDR3 protein. Counted here are roughly 580,000 distinct CDR3 sequences, 44% occurring once; the ten biggest clones make up about 1.5%. Input material: blood. All receptors come from a girl aged 10 to 17 with multiple sclerosis.

The J gene is TRBJ2-7, the V gene TRBV12-3 or TRBV12-4; D is possibly TRBD1 (7 bases). The CDR3 has 14 amino acids. V was cut by 0 bases and J by 7 bases, with 13 bases left in between. CDR3 in amino acids: CASSLAEGAGEQYF. The CDR3 coding sequence is TGTGCCAGCAGTTTAGCGGAGGGGGCTGGTGAGCAGTACTTC.

This clonotype was found a few times. The V gene is TRBV20-1, the J gene TRBJ2-7; D may be TRBD1 or TRBD2 (6 bases each). The CDR3 has 13 amino acids. V shed 4 bases and J shed 3 bases, with 13 bases lying between them. Germline CDR1 is DFQATT and CDR2 is SNEGSKA (reference sequence). CDR3 sequence (DNA): TGCAGTGCTATCGGGGGCGATAGCTACGAGCAGTACTTC. Its translation: CSAIGGDSYEQYF.

On this clonotype: The junction departs from the called germline gene at one end, perhaps through a read error. This rearrangement joins TRBV6-5 to TRBJ1-4; D uncertain. The CDR3 length is 18 residues. CDR1 and CDR2 (germline): MNHEY, SVGAGI. This chain's CDR3 is CASSYTALRRSTNEKRFF. CDR3 sequence (DNA): TGTGCCAGCAGTTACACTGCCCTGAGGCGCTCAACTAATGAAAAACGGTTTTTT.

This clonotype was recorded once. This rearrangement joins TRBV6-6 to TRBJ2-5, with unresolved D. The DNA end favors TRBJ2-7, so the J call may be wrong. CDR3 length: 13 amino acids. Germline V gives CDR1 MNHNY, CDR2 SVGAGI (reference sequence). The CDR3 DNA follows: TGTGCCAGCAGCAGGACCGAGATCTACGAGCAGTACTTC. Translating gives CASSRTEIYEQYF.

The chain combines TRBV3-1 with TRBJ2-1; D is possibly TRBD2 (6 bases). Germline V gene sequence: CDR1 LGHDT, CDR2 YNNKEL (reference sequence). The V and J ends lost 0 bases and 10 bases respectively, with 13 bases between them. CDR3 length: 14 residues. The CDR3 coding sequence is TGTGCCAGCAGCCAAGATAGTGGGACTCGGGAGCAGTTCTTC. It specifies CASSQDSGTREQFF.

The rearrangement links TRBV20-1 to TRBJ2-7; 11 nucleotides agree with TRBD2. The CDR3 is 19 residues long. Germline V gene data show CDR1 as DFQATT and CDR2 as SNEGSKA (reference sequence). V shed 3 bases and J 3 bases; nucleotides not matched to a gene: 19. The CDR3 here is CSASGRAGLAEPTNYEQYF. The CDR3 nucleotides read TGCAGTGCTAGCGGCAGAGCGGGACTAGCGGAACCTACGAACTACGAGCAGTACTTC.

V and J are TRBV5-1 and TRBJ1-6; 7 bases map to TRBD1. Germline CDR1 SGHRS, CDR2 YFSETQ. V lost 4 bases, J lost 5 bases, and 6 bases stayed unmatched. This CDR3 spans 15 amino acids. The CDR3 loop is CASSDRQGDNSPLHF. The CDR3 DNA reads TGCGCCAGCAGCGATCGACAGGGTGATAATTCACCCCTCCACTTT.

The sample holds a few counts of this clonotype. The J gene is TRBJ1-2, the V gene TRBV5-5, with no clear D. The CDR3 consists of 13 residues. Trimming took 2 bases from V and 7 from J, leaving 12 bases between them. CDR1 and CDR2 (germline): SGHKS, YYEKEE (reference sequence). The CDR3 region is CASSLPQRAGYTF. CDR3 nucleotides: TGTGCCAGCAGCTTACCCCAGAGGGCTGGCTACACCTTC. Full variable domain (missing parts from reference TRBV5-5 and TRBJ1-2): DAGVTQSPTHLIKTRGQQVTLRCSPISGHKSVSWYQQVLGQGPQFIFQYYEKEERGRGNFPDRFSARQFPNYSSELNVNALLLGDSALYLCASSLPQRAGYTFGSGTRLTVV.

This clonotype was observed once. This chain uses TRBV7-9 with TRBJ2-2; D assignment may be TRBD1 or TRBD2 (5 bases each). The CDR3 consists of 18 residues. Between the trimmed V and J ends, which lost 6 bases and 8 bases, there was a span of 28 bases. Germline CDR1 SEHNR, CDR2 FQNEAQ (reference sequence). The CDR3 nucleotides are TGTGCCAGCAGGTCAAACCCCGGGACGCCCGCCCGCGGGGGGGAGCTGTTTTTT. Encoded protein: CASRSNPGTPARGGELFF.

J is TRBJ1-5 and V is TRBV6-5, with no clear D. Germline V gene lookup returns CDR1 MNHEY and CDR2 SVGAGI. The CDR3 contains 15 residues. V lost 6 bases and J lost 1, with 13 bases in between. Here the CDR3 reads CASRAYGKSNQPQHF. The CDR3 nucleotides are TGTGCCAGCAGGGCCTACGGGAAAAGCAATCAGCCCCAGCATTTT.

The chain combines TRBV21-1 with TRBJ2-3; the table calls TRBD1, which could not be checked here. TRBV21-1 represents a pseudogene. CDR3 length: 15 residues. The CDR3 bases are TGTGCCAGCCTTCCACAGGGGGCGCCGAAAGATACGCAGTATTTT. Protein sequence: CASLPQGAPKDTQYF.

V is TRBV12-3 or TRBV12-4 and J is TRBJ1-3; D ambiguous. This CDR3 region has 14 residues. V lost 6 bases and J lost 1, with 10 bases in between. The CDR3 nucleotides read TGTGCCAGCAGCTTTCTGGGGTCTGGAAACACCATATATTTT. This translates into CASSFLGSGNTIYF.

The CDR3, as DNA: TGTGCCAGCAGCTCCTTAGCGGGTCTAACAGATACGCAGTATTTT. This translates into CASSSLAGLTDTQYF. The rearrangement links TRBV7-9 to TRBJ2-3, with 7 bases aligning to TRBD2. This CDR3 comprises 15 residues. Trimming took 4 bases from V and 3 from J; bases not matched to a gene: 7. Germline V lookup: CDR1 SEHNR, CDR2 FQNEAQ (reference sequence).

The chain combines TRBV2 with TRBJ2-1; 10 positions agree with TRBD2. The CDR3 sequence is 15 residues long. Per germline, CDR1 SNHLY and CDR2 FYNNEI. V lost 2 bases and J lost 8; bases outside the gene matches: 6. DNA for the CDR3: TGTGCCAGCAGTGAAACTAGCGGGACGGCCGATGAGCAGTTCTTC. Translated, it gives CASSETSGTADEQFF.

V usage is TRBV5-5 and J usage is TRBJ1-5; D may be TRBD1 (5 bases). Germline V gives CDR1 SGHKS, CDR2 YYEKEE (reference sequence). V lost 4 bases to trimming and J lost 1 base, with 12 bases between them. This CDR3 spans 15 amino acids. The CDR3 coding sequence is TGTGCCAGCAGCCCGGGACCGAAGAGCAATCAGCCCCAGCATTTT. This gives the protein CASSPGPKSNQPQHF. Supplemented by reference TRBV5-5 and TRBJ1-5, the full variable domain reads DAGVTQSPTHLIKTRGQQVTLRCSPISGHKSVSWYQQVLGQGPQFIFQYYEKEERGRGNFPDRFSARQFPNYSSELNVNALLLGDSALYLCASSPGPKSNQPQHFGDGTRLSIL.

V and J are TRBV27 and TRBJ1-2; the D is unclear. The V gene lost 7 bases and the J gene lost 3 bases, with 18 bases spanning the gap. The CDR3 is made up of 15 amino acids. Germline V gives CDR1 MNHEY, CDR2 SMNVEV (reference sequence). The CDR3, as DNA: TGTGCCAGCATCCCAAGCGGGTTGTCCGACTATGGCTACACCTTC. This translates into CASIPSGLSDYGYTF.

A remark on this clonotype: One end of the junction is discordant with germline, which a read error may explain. The chain has TRBV7-9 and TRBJ2-5; D assignment may be TRBD1 or TRBD2 (5 bases each). The CDR3 contains 16 residues. Looked up from germline, CDR1 is SEHNR and CDR2 is FQNEAQ (reference sequence). CDR3 region: CASSPLGGAVQGTQYF. For the CDR3, the DNA is TGTGCCAGCAGCCCACTTGGGGGAGCCGTACAAGGGACCCAGTACTTC.

This clonotype has more than one count but fewer than ten. V gene TRBV6-1 combines with J gene TRBJ2-7, with a weak D call TRBD2 (6 bases). The V gene lost 6 bases and the J gene lost 1 base, with 10 bases spanning the gap. The CDR3 has 13 amino acids. Germline V gene data show CDR1 as MNHNS and CDR2 as SASEGT. The DNA of the CDR3 is TGTGCCAGCAGGAGGGCGGGATCCTACGAGCAGTACTTC. As protein: CASRRAGSYEQYF.

The chain is built from TRBV2 and TRBJ2-3; 7 positions match TRBD1. CDR1 is SNHLY, CDR2 FYNNEI, per germline. The CDR3 is 15 residues long. With V trimmed by 4 bases and J by 0 bases, 4 bases remained unmatched. CDR3 in DNA: TGTGCCAGCAGTGCGGACAGGACTAGCACAGATACGCAGTATTTT. This encodes CASSADRTSTDTQYF.

The chain has TRBV12-3 or TRBV12-4 and TRBJ1-1; D may be TRBD1 (6 bases). V dropped 9 bases and J dropped 7 bases, with 24 bases sitting between them. This CDR3 is built from 15 residues. The CDR3 is CASNRGGTPHIEAFF. CDR3 DNA sequence: TGTGCCAGTAATAGGGGAGGGACACCCCACATTGAAGCTTTCTTT.

This chain uses TRBV7-2 with TRBJ2-7, with D tentatively TRBD1 or TRBD2 (5 bases each). Looked up from germline, CDR1 is SGHTA and CDR2 is FQGNSA. This CDR3 region has 15 residues. V shed 1 base and J shed 6 bases, with 16 bases lying between them. The chain's CDR3 is CASSLGDPAVGEQYF. The CDR3 bases are TGTGCCAGCAGCTTAGGGGACCCGGCCGTCGGCGAGCAGTACTTC. The complete variable domain, with remaining parts taken from reference TRBV7-2 and TRBJ2-7, reads GAGVSQSPSNKVTEKGKDVELRCDPISGHTALYWYRQSLGQGLEFLIYFQGNSAPDKSGLPSDRFSAERTGGSVSTLTIQRTQQEDSAVYLCASSLGDPAVGEQYFGPGTRLTVT.

The chain employs TRBV29-1 and TRBJ2-6, with D maybe TRBD2 (5 bases). The CDR3 spans 16 residues. Deletions cut 7 bases from V and 1 base from J, with 17 bases between. CDR1 SQVTM and CDR2 ANQGSEA come from the germline V gene. The CDR3 nucleotides are TGCAGCGCCCTAGCAGGCGCCTTTTCTGGGGCCAACGTCCTGACTTTC. Its translation: CSALAGAFSGANVLTF.

This clonotype was seen repeatedly, ten times or more. The gene calls are TRBV12-3 or TRBV12-4 and TRBJ2-7; tentative D call: TRBD2 (5 bases). The CDR3 consists of 14 residues. CDR3 sequence reads: CAANRSVNPYEQYF. Here the CDR3 DNA reads TGTGCGGCTAACCGTAGCGTGAACCCCTACGAGCAGTACTTC.